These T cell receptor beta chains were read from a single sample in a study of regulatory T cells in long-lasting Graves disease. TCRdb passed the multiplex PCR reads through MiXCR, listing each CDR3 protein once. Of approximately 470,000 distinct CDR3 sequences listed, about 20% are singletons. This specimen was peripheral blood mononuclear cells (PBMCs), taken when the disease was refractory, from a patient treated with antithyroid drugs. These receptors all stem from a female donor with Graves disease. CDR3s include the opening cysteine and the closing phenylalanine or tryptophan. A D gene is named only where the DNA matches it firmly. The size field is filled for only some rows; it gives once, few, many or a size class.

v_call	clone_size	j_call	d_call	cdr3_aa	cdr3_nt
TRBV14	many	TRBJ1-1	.	CASSRPRESLGTEAFF	TGTGCCAGCAGCCGGCCCAGGGAGAGTTTAGGCACTGAAGCTTTCTTT
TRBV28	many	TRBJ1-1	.	CASSLIRGQNTEAFF	TGTGCCAGCAGTTTAATACGCGGACAGAACACTGAAGCTTTCTTT
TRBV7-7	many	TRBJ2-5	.	CASSLGGRPETQYF	TGTGCTAGCAGTTTGGGGGGGCGTCCAGAGACCCAGTACTTC
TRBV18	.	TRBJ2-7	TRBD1	CASSPAPDRGETDYEQYF	TGTGCCAGCTCACCAGCCCCGGACAGGGGGGAGACGGACTACGAGCAGTACTTC
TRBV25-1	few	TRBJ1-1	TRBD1	CASAGQMNTEAFF	TGTGCCAGCGCGGGACAGATGAACACTGAAGCTTTCTTT
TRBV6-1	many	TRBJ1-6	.	CASSEARGGGNSPLHF	TGTGCCAGCAGTGAAGCTAGAGGAGGAGGTAATTCACCCCTCCACTTT
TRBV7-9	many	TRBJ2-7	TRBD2	CASSPLGWGGEQYF	TGTGCCAGCAGCCCCCTAGGCTGGGGGGGCGAGCAGTACTTC
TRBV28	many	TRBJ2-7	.	CASSLTGDTNYEQYF	TGTGCCAGCAGTTTAACGGGGGACACTAACTACGAGCAGTACTTC
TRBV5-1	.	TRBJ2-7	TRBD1	CASSLGDRVYEQYF	TGCGCCAGCAGCTTGGGAGACAGGGTATACGAGCAGTACTTC
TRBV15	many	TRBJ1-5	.	CATSSGGYNQPQHF	TGTGCCACCAGCAGCGGGGGATACAATCAGCCCCAGCATTTT
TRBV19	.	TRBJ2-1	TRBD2	CASSLGKREGHDEQFF	TGTGCCAGTAGTTTGGGAAAGCGGGAGGGCCACGATGAGCAGTTCTTC
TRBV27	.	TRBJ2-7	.	CASKTGDSYEQYF	TGTGCCAGCAAGACGGGTGACTCCTACGAGCAGTACTTC
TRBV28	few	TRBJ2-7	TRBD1	CASSQDRLEQYF	TGTGCCAGCAGCCAGGACAGGCTTGAGCAGTACTTC
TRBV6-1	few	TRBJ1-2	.	CASSEALSLNYGYTF	TGTGCCAGCAGTGAAGCGCTCAGTCTTAACTATGGCTACACCTTC
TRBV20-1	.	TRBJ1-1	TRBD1	CSASTNRGWTEAFF	TGCAGTGCTAGTACAAACAGGGGTTGGACTGAAGCTTTCTTT
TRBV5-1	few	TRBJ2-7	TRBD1	CASRETLRGLYNEQYF	TGCGCCAGCAGAGAGACACTCAGGGGGTTGTATAACGAGCAGTACTTC
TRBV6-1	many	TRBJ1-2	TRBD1	CASSQRDRSNGYTF	TGTGCCAGCAGTCAACGGGACAGAAGCAATGGCTACACCTTC
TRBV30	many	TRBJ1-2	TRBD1	CAWIGDRNVGGYTF	TGTGCCTGGATAGGGGACAGGAATGTCGGTGGCTACACCTTC
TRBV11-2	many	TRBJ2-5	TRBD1	CASGDQQGYGETQYF	TGTGCCAGCGGCGACCAACAGGGGTATGGAGAGACCCAGTACTTC
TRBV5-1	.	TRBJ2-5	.	CASTPLGRTQETQYF	TGCGCCAGCACCCCGCTCGGGCGGACCCAAGAGACCCAGTACTTC
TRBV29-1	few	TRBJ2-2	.	CSVAADDLRGELFF	TGCAGCGTTGCCGCCGACGACCTACGCGGGGAGCTGTTTTTT
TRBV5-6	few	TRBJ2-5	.	CASSLGLDQETQYF	TGTGCCAGCAGCTTGGGACTGGATCAAGAGACCCAGTACTTC
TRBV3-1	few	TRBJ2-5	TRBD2	CASSQRSGSSRETQYF	TGTGCCAGCAGCCAAAGAAGCGGGAGTTCCCGAGAGACCCAGTACTTC
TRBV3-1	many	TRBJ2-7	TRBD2	CASSQDLLARDEQYF	TGTGCCAGCAGCCAAGACCTACTAGCGCGAGACGAGCAGTACTTC